A selection of T cell receptor beta chains follows, all from one sample in a study of type 1 and type 2 diabetes patients. TCRdb itself ran the multiplex PCR reads through MiXCR, one entry per CDR3 protein. The data contain fewer than 350,000 distinct CDR3 sequences, approximately 50% of them singletons. The sequencing input was peripheral blood mononuclear cells (PBMCs). Receptors originate from a man aged 18-30 years with type 2 diabetes. The CDR3 runs from the conserved cysteine through the conserved F or W. D genes are given only for firm matches. Clone size appears in some rows only: once, few, many, or a class for an expanded clone.

J	D	V	size	CDR3	DNA
TRBJ2-3	TRBD2	TRBV7-3	few	CASSGSGGAEDTQYF	TGTGCCAGCAGCGGTAGCGGGGGGGCTGAAGATACGCAGTATTTT
TRBJ1-2	NA	TRBV9	NA	CASTVGPTANYGYTF	TGTGCCAGCACCGTAGGGCCTACGGCTAACTATGGCTACACCTTC
TRBJ1-2	TRBD1	TRBV10-3	NA	CAIKGAGGDGYTF	TGTGCCATCAAAGGCGCAGGGGGCGATGGCTACACCTTC
TRBJ2-7	TRBD1	TRBV12-3/TRBV12-4	few	CASNGQGWSYEQYF	TGTGCCAGCAACGGACAGGGATGGTCCTACGAGCAGTACTTC
TRBJ2-1	NA	TRBV5-1	NA	CASSFTQGTYNEQFF	TGCGCCAGCAGCTTTACACAGGGCACCTACAATGAGCAGTTCTTC
TRBJ2-3	NA	TRBV12-3/TRBV12-4	NA	CASSEGPAKPYF	TGTGCCAGCAGTGAGGGTCCTGCGAAGCCGTATTTT
TRBJ2-1	TRBD1	TRBV25-1	NA	CASSDLRQGIDEQFF	TGTGCCAGCAGTGATCTAAGACAGGGGATCGATGAGCAGTTCTTC
TRBJ2-7	NA	TRBV7-8	NA	CASSLVPEYEQYF	TGTGCCAGCAGCTTAGTTCCCGAGTACGAGCAGTACTTC
TRBJ2-5	TRBD1	TRBV10-1	once	CASSRGSEETQYF	TGCGCCAGCTCCAGGGGGTCGGAAGAGACCCAGTACTTC
TRBJ2-3	NA	TRBV6-1	NA	CASRPGYTDTQYF	TGTGCCAGCAGACCAGGTTACACAGATACGCAGTATTTT
TRBJ2-3	NA	TRBV2	many	CASSRTGDTQYF	TGTGCCAGCAGTCGCACGGGAGATACGCAGTATTTT
TRBJ2-7	NA	TRBV15	NA	CATSRVGGYEQYF	TGTGCCACCAGCAGAGTGGGGGGCTACGAGCAGTACTTC
TRBJ2-5	NA	TRBV2	NA	CASSVPAWETQYF	TGTGCCAGCAGTGTACCAGCATGGGAGACCCAGTACTTC
TRBJ2-5	NA	TRBV2	NA	CASSLPNLETQYF	TGTGCCAGCAGTTTGCCGAATCTGGAGACCCAGTACTTC
TRBJ2-3	NA	TRBV7-2	NA	CASSFTTSTDTQYF	TGTGCCAGCAGCTTTACCACTAGCACAGATACGCAGTATTTT
TRBJ1-4	TRBD1	TRBV4-3	NA	CASSLAKTGSYEKLFF	TGCGCCAGCAGCCTCGCCAAGACAGGGTCTTATGAAAAACTGTTTTTT
TRBJ1-1	NA	TRBV6-6	NA	CASSYSKGEAEAFF	TGTGCCAGCAGTTACTCGAAAGGGGAGGCTGAAGCTTTCTTT
TRBJ1-1	NA	TRBV19	many	CASSINVVLHTEAFF	TGTGCCAGTAGTATAAATGTAGTACTGCACACTGAAGCTTTCTTT
TRBJ1-2	NA	TRBV12-3/TRBV12-4	NA	CASSFRRTALYGYTF	TGTGCCAGCAGTTTTCGACGGACAGCCTTATATGGCTACACCTTC
TRBJ1-1	NA	TRBV7-2	many	CASSLEAALVNTEAFF	TGTGCCAGCAGCTTAGAGGCAGCCCTGGTCAACACTGAAGCTTTCTTT
TRBJ1-5	NA	TRBV15	few	CATSRATATNQPQHF	TGTGCCACCAGCAGGGCGACAGCGACAAATCAGCCCCAGCATTTT
TRBJ2-7	TRBD1	TRBV10-1	NA	CASSAVTGGSYEQYF	TGCGCCAGCAGCGCCGTGACAGGGGGCTCGTACGAGCAGTACTTC
TRBJ2-7	TRBD2	TRBV4-1	NA	CASSQQTSGRFYEQYF	TGCGCCAGCAGCCAACAAACTAGCGGGAGGTTCTACGAGCAGTACTTC
TRBJ1-5	TRBD1	TRBV15	once	CATSRRTGGGQPQHF	TGTGCCACCAGCAGAAGGACAGGGGGCGGTCAGCCCCAGCATTTT
TRBJ2-1	NA	TRBV5-1	once	CASSLVSYYNEQFF	TGCGCCAGCAGCTTGGTGTCCTATTACAATGAGCAGTTCTTC
TRBJ1-6	NA	TRBV7-3	few	CASSSTRGNRILHYNSPLHF	TGTGCCAGCAGCAGTACAAGGGGAAACAGAATCCTCCATTATAATTCACCCCTCCACTTT
TRBJ2-2	NA	TRBV12-3/TRBV12-4	NA	CAGGHANTGELFF	TGTGCCGGGGGGCACGCGAACACCGGGGAGCTGTTTTTT
TRBJ2-5	TRBD1	TRBV6-1	NA	CASSEFRGQQETQYF	TGTGCCAGCAGTGAATTCAGGGGGCAACAAGAGACCCAGTACTTC
TRBJ2-2	TRBD1	TRBV7-6	few	CASSLDRGNTGELFF	TGTGCCAGCAGCTTAGACAGGGGGAACACCGGGGAGCTGTTTTTT
TRBJ2-7	NA	TRBV7-6	NA	CASSPGRANEQYF	TGTGCCAGCAGCCCCGGCAGGGCTAACGAGCAGTACTTC
TRBJ1-5	TRBD1	TRBV5-1	few	CASSSGTGAQPQHF	TGCGCCAGCAGCTCCGGGACAGGGGCCCAGCCCCAGCATTTT
TRBJ2-5	NA	TRBV6-5	once	CASSELRGGFLETQYF	TGTGCCAGCAGTGAGCTTAGGGGGGGGTTTCTGGAGACCCAGTACTTC
TRBJ1-4	NA	TRBV6-1	NA	CASRAMGTATDEKLFF	TGTGCCAGCCGGGCGATGGGGACGGCAACTGATGAAAAACTGTTTTTT
TRBJ1-2	NA	TRBV6-1	NA	CASSDDGSNYGYTF	TGTGCCAGCAGTGATGACGGGTCCAACTATGGCTACACCTTC
TRBJ2-5	TRBD2	TRBV30	once	CAWSAGTSGRGLSETQYF	TGTGCCTGGAGCGCCGGGACCAGCGGGAGGGGGTTGTCAGAGACCCAGTACTTC
TRBJ2-7	TRBD2	TRBV2	many	CASSEASGLAGEADF	TGTGCCAGCAGTGAAGCGAGTGGACTAGCGGGAGAAGCGGACTTC
TRBJ2-7	NA	TRBV7-8	NA	CASSHTPYEQYF	TGTGCCAGCAGCCACACCCCTTACGAGCAGTACTTC
TRBJ2-1	NA	TRBV19	NA	CATLPRGGNEQFF	TGTGCCACCCTACCCCGGGGTGGGAATGAGCAGTTCTTC
TRBJ2-4	NA	TRBV20-1	NA	CSARWDKVGKNIQYF	TGCAGTGCTAGGTGGGACAAAGTGGGGAAAAACATTCAGTACTTC
TRBJ1-1	NA	TRBV29-1	NA	CSVEGGKMTEAFF	TGCAGCGTTGAAGGGGGCAAGATGACTGAAGCTTTCTTT
TRBJ2-1	TRBD2	TRBV7-3	NA	CASSLGGVTYNEQFF	TGTGCCAGCAGCTTAGGGGGGGTAACCTACAATGAGCAGTTCTTC